This is a list of T cell receptor beta chains from one sample in a study of human versus mouse CDR3 diversity and MHC coevolution. The method was immunoSEQ multiplex PCR; TCRdb's version includes in-frame clones alone and lacks a portion of them. Here the sample spans about 81,000 clones, 93% being singletons. Sequencing was done on a sample of naive CD4+ T cells from blood. These receptors were taken from a person between 25 and 70 years old in good health. Both conserved end residues are trimmed from each CDR3.

TRBV27	TRBJ2-1	ASSLLAATYNEQF
TRBV7-2	TRBJ1-2	ASSSLGQGNYGYT
TRBV5-6	TRBJ2-4	ASSFRGGKHQNIQY
TRBV18	TRBJ2-5	ASSPGSTGVQETQY
TRBV18	TRBJ1-2	ASSPQQGRGYT
TRBV5-4	TRBJ1-5	ASSFDGQGNQPQH
TRBV12-5	TRBJ1-6	ASGGQGRAPLH
TRBV29-1	TRBJ2-1	SFSGDFVSYNEQF
TRBV27	TRBJ1-1	ASSFSARVAKAF
TRBV4-1	TRBJ1-6	ATSPGTVSNSPLH
TRBV6-1	TRBJ1-5	ASSEPDRAYQPQH
TRBV6-6	TRBJ2-5	ASSYSTGRETQY
TRBV15	TRBJ2-1	ATSRGGYNEQF
TRBV5-8	TRBJ1-1	ASSRDRGTEAF
TRBV6-1	TRBJ1-1	ASRHVTEAF
TRBV9	TRBJ1-1	ASSAHQDTEAF
TRBV5-1	TRBJ1-2	ASSLWGGDYGYT
TRBV6-5	TRBJ2-7	ASSPVGAYEQY
TRBV7-9	TRBJ1-1	ASSSTRGTEAF
TRBV7-3	TRBJ2-1	ASSRPAGNEQF
TRBV21-1	TRBJ1-2	ASSKAQGVQYGYT
TRBV5-1	TRBJ2-3	ASSLGAGVTDTQY
TRBV5-4	TRBJ1-2	ASRRAGGHYGYT
TRBV14	TRBJ2-1	ASSRTSGSPRGDEQF
TRBV4-1	TRBJ1-4	ASSPRDRGTTNEKLF
TRBV27	TRBJ2-5	ASSRDREQETQY
TRBV18	TRBJ1-5	ASSPGQLQPQH
TRBV9	TRBJ2-7	ASSLLPGTGGFGGSYEQY
TRBV7-2	TRBJ2-7	ASREGRGGYEQY
TRBV10-3	TRBJ2-7	AISDVGSTNSQGYEQY
TRBV15	TRBJ2-7	ATSLDRAAYEQY
TRBV5-1	TRBJ1-1	ASSMASTGAEAF
TRBV5-4	TRBJ2-3	ASAPASGGHTQY
TRBV19	TRBJ1-1	ASRNDRGNTEAF
TRBV4-2	TRBJ2-5	ASSQDSSETQY
TRBV5-1	TRBJ2-5	ASSPGLVGTQY
TRBV7-6	TRBJ2-3	ASRPPGLIMDTQY
TRBV4-2	TRBJ1-4	ASSQKGAGEKLF
TRBV27	TRBJ1-4	ASSFLGQGAEKLF
TRBV9	TRBJ1-1	ASSKGDSEAF
TRBV9	TRBJ1-2	ASSRGGAQGYT
TRBV19	TRBJ1-5	ASSIDRATQPQH
TRBV4-3	TRBJ2-7	ASSQDGTSGGVPQY
TRBV11-2	TRBJ1-1	ASSLEFRNRNTEAF
TRBV9	TRBJ2-3	ASSASNRVDTQY
TRBV11-2	TRBJ1-4	ASSLVMLGEKLF
TRBV7-3	TRBJ1-3	ASSEGWGDTIY
TRBV6-5	TRBJ1-4	ASTTRAQDEKLF
TRBV11-3	TRBJ1-2	ASSWTGGYGYT
TRBV5-1	TRBJ2-7	ASSLGQAGGEQY
TRBV9	TRBJ2-1	ASSRSQGSNNEQF
TRBV6-5	TRBJ2-5	ASSYTGGKTQY
TRBV5-1	TRBJ1-4	ASRERQGANEKLF
TRBV30	TRBJ1-1	AWRPRENTEAF
TRBV18	TRBJ1-2	ASSLWSGKDGYT
TRBV7-3	TRBJ2-2	ASSGGQGASLNTGELF